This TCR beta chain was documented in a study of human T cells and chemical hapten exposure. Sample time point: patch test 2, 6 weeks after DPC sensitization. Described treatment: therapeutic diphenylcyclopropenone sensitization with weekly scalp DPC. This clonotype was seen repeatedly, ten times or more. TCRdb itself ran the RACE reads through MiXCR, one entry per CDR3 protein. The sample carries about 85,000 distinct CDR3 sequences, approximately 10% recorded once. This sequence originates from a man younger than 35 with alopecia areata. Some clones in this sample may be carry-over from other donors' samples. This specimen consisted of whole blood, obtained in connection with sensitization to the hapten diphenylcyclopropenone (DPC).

The CDR3 coding sequence is TGCGCCAGCAGCCAAGGAGGGGGTGCCAGCACTGAAGCTTTCTTT. It encodes CASSQGGGASTEAFF. The chain is built from TRBV4-3 and TRBJ1-1; a possible D gene is TRBD1 (6 bases). V was trimmed by 1 base and J by 4 bases, leaving 13 bases between them. Germline V gives CDR1 LGHNA, CDR2 YSLEER. The CDR3 extends over 15 amino acids.